One and the same sample provided the 29 T cell receptor beta chains below, sequenced in a study of blood T cell repertoires in COVID-19. TCRdb's copy holds only in-frame clones and misses some; the assay was immunoSEQ multiplex PCR. The table lists some 110,000 clones, 82% of them singletons. The sample taken for sequencing was peripheral blood. These receptors originate from a man in his 70s with acute or convalescent COVID-19.

This chain links TRBV28 with TRBJ2-1; 8 bases line up with TRBD2. Germline CDR1 is MDHEN and CDR2 is SYDVKM. The CDR3 totals 13 residues. The ends lost 6 bases at V and 8 bases at J; junction bases unmatched: 6. The CDR3 sequence is CASRTTSGYEQFF. The CDR3 region has the DNA TGTGCCAGCAGGACTACTAGCGGCTATGAGCAGTTCTTC.

The genes are TRBV9 and TRBJ2-2; TRBD1 agrees at 8 bases. V trimming: 3 bases; J trimming: 2 bases; junction bases outside the gene matches: 3. Germline V gives CDR1 SGDLS, CDR2 YYNGEE. This CDR3 contains 15 residues. The CDR3 region has the DNA TGTGCCAGCAGCGGGACAGGGACAAACACCGGGGAGCTGTTTTTT. Translated, it gives CASSGTGTNTGELFF.

The chain links TRBV19 to TRBJ1-6, with D tentatively TRBD1 (6 bases). The CDR3 is made up of 16 amino acids. CDR1 is LNHDA and CDR2 is SQIVND in the germline V gene (reference sequence). V lost 6 bases to trimming and J lost 7 bases, with 19 bases between them. The CDR3 protein is CASSHLAGTPNSPLHF. CDR3 coding DNA: TGTGCCAGTAGCCACCTTGCCGGGACACCAAATTCACCCCTCCACTTT.

The chain links TRBV5-1 to TRBJ1-2, with D perhaps TRBD1 (6 bases). The CDR3 contains 13 residues. Germline V gene data show CDR1 as SGHRS and CDR2 as YFSETQ. The germline V and J ends were trimmed by 3 bases and 7 bases, with 13 bases remaining between them. CDR3 loop: CASSSTNRVGYTF. DNA for the CDR3: TGCGCCAGCAGCTCTACGAACAGGGTTGGCTACACCTTC.

The chain is built from TRBV7-2 and TRBJ2-7; D may be TRBD2 (5 bases). Germline values: CDR1 SGHTA, CDR2 FQGNSA. The CDR3 has 16 residues. Trimming removed 1 base from V and 0 bases from J, with 13 bases in between. CDR3 DNA: TGTGCCAGCAGCTTAGTAGGCGGGTCAAGCTCCTACGAGCAGTACTTC. Its protein product is CASSLVGGSSSYEQYF.

Comment on this clone: The germline gene is not matched at one end of the junction; a read error may be the cause. The rearrangement joins TRBV7-7 to TRBJ2-5; 7 bases fit TRBD2. The CDR3 has 15 residues. CDR1 and CDR2 from the germline V gene are SSHAT and FNYEAQ (reference sequence). The CDR3 bases are TGTGCTAGCAGCTTAGTCGGGGGGTCTGGAGAGACCCAGTACTTC. Translated: CASSLVGGSGETQYF.

This clone was recorded at least ten times. J is TRBJ1-2 and V is TRBV5-1; D perhaps matches TRBD1 (6 bases). V was shortened by 4 bases and J by 8 bases, with 18 bases between the two germline ends. This CDR3 spans 14 amino acids. Germline lookup yields CDR1 SGHRS and CDR2 YFSETQ. As DNA, the CDR3 is TGCGCCAGCAGCCTTGAGGGACAAAAGGGAGGCTACACCTTC. Its translation: CASSLEGQKGGYTF. Full variable domain (remainder filled in from reference TRBV5-1 and TRBJ1-2): KAGVTQTPRYLIKTRGQQVTLSCSPISGHRSVSWYQQTPGQGLQFLFEYFSETQRNKGNFPGRFSGRQFSNSRSEMNVSTLELGDSALYLCASSLEGQKGGYTFGSGTRLTVV.

This chain uses TRBV2 with TRBJ2-2; D may be TRBD1 (6 bases). Germline V gene lookup returns CDR1 SNHLY and CDR2 FYNNEI. The CDR3 has 15 residues. V was pared by 6 bases and J by 5 bases, with 16 bases between. Here the CDR3 DNA reads TGTGCCAGCAGAAGAAACGGGCAGGGGACCGGGGAGCTGTTTTTT. Translating gives CASRRNGQGTGELFF.

This clone has only one observation. V gene TRBV11-2 combines with J gene TRBJ2-7; TRBD2 matches 9 bases. Germline trimming cut 0 bases from V and 6 bases from J; bases unmatched to any gene: 21. Germline lookup yields CDR1 SGHAT and CDR2 FQNNGV. CDR3 length: 20 amino acids. The CDR3, as DNA: TGTGCCAGCAGCTTAGACTTTCTGCGGGGGGGGAGCGGGAGTAGGTCCGAGCAGTACTTC. Its translation: CASSLDFLRGGSGSRSEQYF.

Note on this clone: An end of the junction differs from the germline gene, which may be a read error. The V gene is TRBV9, the J gene TRBJ2-1; 8 bases line up with TRBD2. This CDR3 is 14 amino acids long. In germline, CDR1 is SGDLS, CDR2 YYNGEE. This CDR3 is CASSPSNEGLEHFF. CDR3 coding DNA: TGTGCCAGCAGCCCATCAAACGAGGGACTAGAGCATTTCTTC.

The V and J genes are TRBV6-5 and TRBJ2-5; TRBD1 matches 7 bases. Losses at the gene ends were 2 bases for V and 6 bases for J; bases not matched to a gene: 12. The CDR3 runs 16 residues. Looked up from germline, CDR1 is MNHEY and CDR2 is SVGAGI. The CDR3 DNA reads TGTGCCAGCAGTTACCCGAGACAGGGTCTAGGGAAGACCCAGTACTTC. Translated: CASSYPRQGLGKTQYF.

The chain carries TRBV3-1 (or the pseudogene TRBV3-2) and TRBJ2-2; maybe TRBD1 (5 bases). V was pared by 0 bases and J by 6 bases, with 14 bases between. Germline V gives CDR1 LGHDT, CDR2 YNNKEL (reference sequence). The CDR3 sequence is 16 residues long. The CDR3 nucleotides are TGTGCCAGCAGCCAAGATAAGGGGAATTTACCCGGGGAGCTGTTTTTT. Translated: CASSQDKGNLPGELFF.

The chain's CDR3 is CATSDIQGENTEAFF. The CDR3 nucleotides read TGTGCCACCAGTGATATACAGGGGGAGAACACTGAAGCTTTCTTT. The chain has TRBV24-1 and TRBJ1-1; 8 bases are shared with TRBD1. The germline gives CDR1 KGHDR, CDR2 SFDVKD. The CDR3 runs 15 residues. The junction had 3 bases not matched to a gene; V was cut back by 3 bases and J by 1 base.

The chain carries TRBV5-1 and TRBJ1-2, with unresolved D. Germline V CDR1 and CDR2: SGHRS, YFSETQ. The V and J ends lost 6 bases and 9 bases respectively, with 18 bases between them. There are 13 residues in the CDR3. CDR3 sequence reads: CASKGELPSRYTF. CDR3 nucleotide sequence: TGCGCCAGCAAAGGAGAGTTGCCCTCGCGCTACACCTTC.

This clone was counted only a few times. The chain is built from TRBV5-1 and TRBJ2-7; D is possibly TRBD2 (8 bases). CDR3 length: 19 residues. From germline, CDR1 is SGHRS and CDR2 YFSETQ. Trimming pared 4 bases from V and 5 bases from J, leaving 31 bases between. CDR3 amino acids: CASSPSGGTVASEVHEQYF. The CDR3 DNA sequence: TGCGCCAGCAGCCCCTCGGGGGGGACAGTCGCCTCCGAGGTACACGAGCAGTACTTC. The entire variable domain, with the rest obtained from reference TRBV5-1 and TRBJ2-7, is as follows: KAGVTQTPRYLIKTRGQQVTLSCSPISGHRSVSWYQQTPGQGLQFLFEYFSETQRNKGNFPGRFSGRQFSNSRSEMNVSTLELGDSALYLCASSPSGGTVASEVHEQYFGPGTRLTVT.

The chain is built from TRBV29-1 and TRBJ2-5; 7 bases are shared with TRBD2. The CDR3 contains 10 residues. The germline CDR1 and CDR2 sequences are SQVTM and ANQGSEA. Losses at the gene ends were 7 bases for V and 7 bases for J; bases not matched to a gene: 3. CDR3 nucleotides: TGCAGCGCCTGGGGGGGGACCCAGTACTTC. This translates into CSAWGGTQYF.

The rearrangement links TRBV18 to TRBJ1-6; perhaps TRBD1 as D (6 bases). The CDR3 runs 17 residues. Germline V gives CDR1 KGHSH, CDR2 LQKENI. The germline V and J ends were trimmed by 4 bases and 5 bases, with 18 bases remaining between them. The CDR3 loop reads CASSLLPGPGDNSPLHF. In DNA, the CDR3 is TGTGCCAGCTCACTACTGCCGGGGCCAGGGGATAATTCACCCCTCCACTTT.

J is TRBJ2-7 and V is TRBV7-2; D uncertain. The CDR3 contains 11 residues. The germline V gene encodes CDR1 SGHTA and CDR2 FQGNSA. V dropped 2 bases and J dropped 3 bases, with 2 bases sitting between them. The DNA of the CDR3 is TGTGCCAGCAGCTTACACTACGAGCAGTACTTC. It codes for CASSLHYEQYF.

This clone was counted a single time. V and J are TRBV10-1 and TRBJ2-1; weak D call: TRBD2 (5 bases). Between the trimmed V and J ends, which lost 6 bases and 0 bases, there was a span of 9 bases. The CDR3 consists of 14 residues. CDR1 is WNHNN and CDR2 is SYGVQD in the germline V gene (reference sequence). The CDR3 nucleotides read TGCGCCAGCAGCCTCCGGGGCTCCTACAATGAGCAGTTCTTC. Residues: CASSLRGSYNEQFF.

The count of this clone is one. This chain links TRBV11-2 with TRBJ2-7, with D tentatively TRBD2 (6 bases). CDR3 length equals 14 residues. Deletions cut 1 base from V and 7 bases from J, with 14 bases between. Germline values: CDR1 SGHAT, CDR2 FQNNGV. CDR3: CASSLAAAGGEQYF. The CDR3 DNA is TGTGCCAGCAGCTTAGCCGCTGCTGGAGGGGAGCAGTACTTC.

This clone was seen more than once but under ten times. The J gene is TRBJ2-6, the V gene TRBV5-1, with no clear D. Germline CDR1 and CDR2: SGHRS and YFSETQ. V was cut by 4 bases and J by 0 bases, with 11 bases left in between. The CDR3 spans 16 residues. CDR3 sequence (DNA): TGCGCCAGCAGCGGCGACACCCTCTCTGGGGCCAACGTCCTGACTTTC. Amino acids: CASSGDTLSGANVLTF.

This clone was observed a few times. The chain uses TRBV2 and TRBJ1-6, with D possibly TRBD1 on 5 matching bases. This CDR3 has 12 amino acids. V was pared by 6 bases and J by 8 bases, with 8 bases between. Per the germline V gene, CDR1 is SNHLY and CDR2 is FYNNEI. DNA of the CDR3: TGTGCCAGCAGGCCACAGGATTCACCCCTCCACTTT. It codes for CASRPQDSPLHF.

The V gene is TRBV24-1, the J gene TRBJ1-3, with 8 bases matching TRBD1. The CDR3 loop spans 16 amino acids. V lost 8 bases, J lost 6 bases, and 14 bases stayed unmatched. CDR1 and CDR2 from the germline V gene are KGHDR and SFDVKD. The CDR3 sequence is CATIFFPGQGENTIYF. CDR3 bases: TGTGCCACCATTTTCTTCCCCGGACAGGGAGAAAACACCATATATTTT.

The chain recombines TRBV9 with TRBJ2-7; 12 bases align to TRBD2. From germline, CDR1 is SGDLS and CDR2 YYNGEE. The CDR3 runs to 16 residues. V gave up 0 bases and J gave up 7 bases; unmatched junction bases: 8. The CDR3 nucleotides read TGTGCCAGCAGCGTAGGGCTAGCGGGAGGGCCCCGGGAGCAGTACTTC. It encodes CASSVGLAGGPREQYF.

The rearrangement uses TRBV5-1 and TRBJ2-5; D ambiguous. Per the germline V gene, CDR1 is SGHRS and CDR2 is YFSETQ. The CDR3 covers 13 residues. Trimming removed 0 bases from V and 1 base from J, with 4 bases in between. This chain's CDR3 is CASSLALQETQYF. Written as DNA, the CDR3 is TGCGCCAGCAGCTTGGCCCTCCAAGAGACCCAGTACTTC. Combining the CDR3 with reference TRBV5-1 and TRBJ2-5 gives the whole variable domain KAGVTQTPRYLIKTRGQQVTLSCSPISGHRSVSWYQQTPGQGLQFLFEYFSETQRNKGNFPGRFSGRQFSNSRSEMNVSTLELGDSALYLCASSLALQETQYFGPGTRLLVL.

V is TRBV24-1 and J is TRBJ2-1; 8 nucleotides agree with TRBD1. The germline CDR1 and CDR2 sequences are KGHDR and SFDVKD. The CDR3 length is 17 residues. Trimming cost V 4 bases and J 4 bases; bases outside gene matches: 11. This CDR3 is CATSESDRGSGYNEQFF. The CDR3 bases are TGTGCCACCAGTGAGTCAGACAGGGGCTCGGGTTACAATGAGCAGTTCTTC.

The chain has TRBV7-6 and TRBJ1-2; tentatively, D is TRBD1 (6 bases). CDR3 length equals 14 residues. Germline V gives CDR1 SGHVS, CDR2 FNYEAQ. With 1 base removed from V and 4 bases from J, the gap between germline ends came to 10 bases. The CDR3 reads CASSLGGGAYGYTF. CDR3 DNA: TGTGCCAGCAGCTTAGGAGGGGGAGCCTATGGCTACACCTTC.

The chain employs TRBV6-6 and TRBJ1-1, with D tentatively TRBD1 (5 bases). Germline V gene data show CDR1 as MNHNY and CDR2 as SVGAGI (reference sequence). The CDR3 is made up of 16 amino acids. Trimming took off 7 bases at V and 1 base at J, with 19 bases between the two ends. The CDR3 DNA sequence: TGTGCCAGCAAGGGGCGCAGGGCACCCCCGAACACTGAAGCTTTCTTT. As protein: CASKGRRAPPNTEAFF.

V is TRBV24-1 and J is TRBJ2-2, with 7 nucleotides matching TRBD1. The junction had 0 bases not matched to a gene; V was cut back by 5 bases and J by 1 base. Per germline, CDR1 KGHDR and CDR2 SFDVKD. The CDR3 extends over 14 amino acids. The CDR3, as DNA: TGTGCCACCAGTGGGACAGGGAACACCGGGGAGCTGTTTTTT. Its translation is CATSGTGNTGELFF.